This TCR beta chain was captured by sequencing in a study of CD8 T cells in Susac syndrome (dated by TCRdb to about 2019). About the investigation overall: Among the Susac syndrome patients who were sequenced, clinically active disease was present in more than 5 and clinical remission was observed in under ten. At blood withdrawal, Susac syndrome patients were either therapy-naive, taking corticosteroids (in some cases with IVIg as well), or taking IVIg alone. Whether CD8+ T cell activation and differentiation in Susac syndrome was antigen driven was tested using repertoire sequencing.

Peripheral blood CD8+ and CD4+ T cells from healthy donors, Susac syndrome patients and multiple sclerosis patients were profiled by high-throughput TCR beta sequencing. Susac syndrome patients met recently defined diagnostic criteria for definite or probable disease. Bulk CD8+ and CD4+ T cells were purified by magnetic negative isolation, whereas CD8+ TEMRA cells were enriched by FACS. Blood was collected in EDTA tubes and processed within 24 hours, with PBMCs isolated through density gradient centrifugation. PBMCs destined for TCR sequencing were cryopreserved in liquid nitrogen and later thawed in a 37 °C water bath. A purity of at least 90% was achieved for sorted or isolated CD4+, CD8+ and CD8+ TEMRA cells. The research as a whole found: The number of individuals in the TCR sequencing and HLA analysis was acknowledged as relatively small. In the CD4+ T cell repertoire of Susac syndrome patients, clonal expansion was not detected.

Concerning this clonotype itself: Its recognized antigen is unknown. The sample holds no much larger clone one base away, and base qualities are not on file.

RNA was extracted with the RNeasy kit and roughly 0.45 to 1 ug was reverse transcribed using random hexamers. TCR beta CDR3 regions were amplified with the immunoSEQ multiplex PCR assay covering 54 Vbeta and 13 Jbeta segments. PCR amplification bias was corrected using a synthetic template baseline for primer optimization and computational correction. The study's own analysis went as follows. Only productive sequences were kept, with reads annotated to V, D and J genes according to IMGT and analyzed in immunoSEQ Analyzer. To calculate clonality, Shannon entropy was normalized by log2 of the number of productive unique sequences and then subtracted from one. Public and private clones were assessed among the 100 most prevalent clones of each patient and control. A clone was defined as Susac-specific if it was absent from the healthy and MS cohorts, from approximately 980 published viral clones and from other ImmuneACCESS disease sequences. TCRdb trimmed the raw reads at Q25, called clones with MiXCR and kept productive beta chains. Each record represents a unique CDR3 protein, reported with the most common genes and DNA among its rows. These V and J calls rely on TCRdb rather than the paper's analysis. The sample includes about 190,000 distinct CDR3 sequences, with approximately 96% observed a single time. Around 0.096% of the sample belongs to the ten largest clones.

There are 12 amino acids in the CDR3, from cysteine to phenylalanine inclusive. Here the CDR3 DNA is all that survives: 36 bases in frame from base 1. Trimming costs V 3 bases and J 8 bases, and their ends lie 10 bases apart. The germline V gene supplies CDR1 KGHSH and CDR2 LQKENI. This TCR was recovered from a human donor with Susac syndrome. This chain is built from TRBV18 and TRBJ1-1, with the identity of the D gene unclear. Sequencing used CD4+ T cells from PBMCs. The CDR3 region reads CASSPGRNEAFF. The nucleotides are TGTGCCAGCTCACCGGGCCGGAACGAAGCTTTCTTT.